The next 23 T cell receptor beta chains were all read from a single sample in a study of monozygotic twins with inflammatory bowel disease. TCRdb re-called the 5' RACE reads; one entry per CDR3 protein, DNA not given. The data show under 200,000 distinct CDR3 sequences, and the top ten clones hold around 2.8%. The sequencing sample was made of blood. The receptors were gathered from a human donor with ulcerative colitis or Crohn's disease, or a healthy co-twin of an affected twin (not recorded which).

The chain carries TRBV12-3 or TRBV12-4 and TRBJ1-3. CDR3 length: 17 residues. The CDR3 here is CASSLSGNGDSGNTIYF.

V and J are TRBV24-1 and TRBJ1-1; absent DNA, TCRdb's TRBD1 call cannot be checked. CDR1 is KGHDR and CDR2 is SFDVKD in the germline V gene. There are 15 residues in the CDR3. The chain's CDR3 is CATSGLGQGKTEAFF.

The rearrangement joins TRBV20-1 to TRBJ2-1; checking the TCRdb D call of TRBD1 is not possible without DNA. Germline loops: CDR1 DFQATT, CDR2 SNEGSKA (reference sequence). The CDR3 is 15 residues long. CDR3 residues: CSARARDRGNNEQFF.

The J gene is TRBJ2-3, the V gene TRBV7-2; TCRdb proposes TRBD2, but this gene call is untestable without DNA. The CDR3 loop spans 15 amino acids. CDR1 is SGHTA, CDR2 FQGNSA, per germline. CDR3 amino acids: CASSGAGRTTDTQYF.

The V and J genes are TRBV12-3 or TRBV12-4 and TRBJ2-7; TCRdb outputs TRBD1, but without DNA this stays unchecked. This CDR3 spans 13 amino acids. The CDR3: CASSAGGPYEQYF.

This rearrangement joins TRBV15 to TRBJ2-1; TCRdb's assignment of TRBD2 cannot be checked, as there is no DNA. The CDR3 extends over 17 amino acids. CDR1 is LNHNV and CDR2 is YYDKDF in the germline V gene (reference sequence). CDR3: CATSRDGGRKSYNEQFF.

The chain couples TRBV6-2 or TRBV6-3 to TRBJ1-5; TCRdb proposes TRBD1, but this gene call is untestable without DNA. This CDR3 has 16 residues. Germline V gene data show CDR1 as MNHEY and CDR2 as SVGEGT. The CDR3: CASSYRAGGFGQPQHF.

V is TRBV7-2 and J is TRBJ2-7; there is no DNA to check the TCRdb D call of TRBD2. The CDR3 runs to 15 residues. Germline values: CDR1 SGHTA, CDR2 FQGNSA. The CDR3 loop reads CASMARTSGNYEQYF.

V and J are TRBV20-1 and TRBJ2-3. CDR1 DFQATT and CDR2 SNEGSKA come from the germline V gene (reference sequence). The length of the CDR3 is 13 residues. The CDR3: CSASQRPTDMQYF.

The V and J genes are TRBV20-1 and TRBJ1-2; without DNA, the TCRdb call of TRBD1 cannot be checked. The CDR3 is made up of 15 amino acids. Germline values: CDR1 DFQATT, CDR2 SNEGSKA (reference sequence). The CDR3 loop reads CSALDRDSGANGYTF.

This chain's CDR3 is CASSFTGGPDEQYF. The chain carries TRBV28 and TRBJ2-7; TCRdb proposes TRBD2, but this gene call is untestable without DNA. CDR1 is MDHEN, CDR2 SYDVKM, per germline. The CDR3 is 14 amino acids.

The chain uses TRBV30 and TRBJ1-6; TCRdb names TRBD1, which stays unverified in the absence of DNA. The CDR3 has 15 amino acids. Germline assignment: CDR1 GTSNPN and CDR2 SVGIG (reference sequence). This chain's CDR3 is CAWSVLSQGDSPLHF. Full variable domain (outside the CDR3, taken from reference TRBV30 and TRBJ1-6): SQTIHQWPATLVQPVGSPLSLECTVEGTSNPNLYWYRQAAGRGLQLLFYSVGIGQISSEVPQNLSASRPQDRQFILSSKKLLLSDSGFYLCAWSVLSQGDSPLHFGNGTRLTVT.

The V call is TRBV15, the J call TRBJ2-3; checking the TCRdb D call of TRBD2 is not possible without DNA. CDR3 length: 16 amino acids. CDR1 and CDR2 from the germline V gene are LNHNV and YYDKDF (reference sequence). The CDR3 spells CATSRDSGGRVDTQYF.

The V gene is TRBV7-8, the J gene TRBJ2-1; TCRdb selects TRBD2, and the lack of DNA leaves this call unchecked. Germline lookup yields CDR1 SGHVS and CDR2 FQNEAQ. The length of the CDR3 is 16 residues. The CDR3 loop is CASSLILWGLNEQQFF. Full variable domain (remainder filled in from reference TRBV7-8 and TRBJ2-1): GAGVSQSPRYKVAKRGQDVALRCDPISGHVSLFWYQQALGQGPEFLTYFQNEAQLDKSGLPSDRFFAERPEGSVSTLKIQRTQQEDSAVYLCASSLILWGLNEQQFFGPGTRLTVL.

The V call is TRBV5-1, the J call TRBJ2-1; the TRBD2 assignment by TCRdb is unverifiable without DNA. Germline V lookup: CDR1 SGHRS, CDR2 YFSETQ. This CDR3 has 14 residues. This CDR3 is CASTLAGFYDEQFF.

The rearrangement links TRBV12-3 or TRBV12-4 to TRBJ1-2; TCRdb picks TRBD1, but there is no DNA to check that call. This CDR3 contains 16 residues. CDR3 sequence: CASSPPGQGSLSGYTF.

The chain combines TRBV18 with TRBJ1-2; TCRdb lists TRBD1, though no DNA is available to test this call. CDR3 length: 14 residues. CDR1 KGHSH and CDR2 LQKENI come from the germline V gene. This chain's CDR3 is CASSADRTNYGYTF.

The chain employs TRBV29-1 and TRBJ2-1. This CDR3 comprises 14 residues. CDR1 and CDR2 from the germline V gene are SQVTM and ANQGSEA. The CDR3 protein is CSVLVADHYNEQFF.

This rearrangement joins TRBV7-2 to TRBJ2-3; the TCRdb D gene call, TRBD1, has no DNA to confirm it. Germline V gives CDR1 SGHTA, CDR2 FQGNSA. The CDR3 is 16 amino acids. CDR3 sequence reads: CASSWRRVGNTDTQYF.

The V gene is TRBV9, the J gene TRBJ2-7. Per germline, CDR1 SGDLS and CDR2 YYNGEE. The CDR3 runs 15 residues. This CDR3 is CASSVAERSRSEQYF.

CDR3 amino acids: CASSFSGSSGELFF. The V gene is TRBV6-2 or TRBV6-3, the J gene TRBJ2-2; no DNA is available, so the TRBD1 call from TCRdb remains unchecked. The germline gives CDR1 MNHEY, CDR2 SVGEGT. The CDR3 sequence is 14 residues long.

The V gene is TRBV7-3, the J gene TRBJ2-1; without DNA, the TCRdb call of TRBD2 cannot be checked. This CDR3 contains 13 residues. CDR1 and CDR2 from the germline V gene are SGHTA and FQGTGA. This CDR3 is CASSHGSGNEQFF.

The rearrangement links TRBV24-1 to TRBJ2-4; TCRdb lists TRBD1, though no DNA is available to test this call. CDR1 and CDR2 (germline): KGHDR, SFDVKD. The CDR3 consists of 17 residues. The CDR3 region is CATSPNIPGEVRNIQYF.